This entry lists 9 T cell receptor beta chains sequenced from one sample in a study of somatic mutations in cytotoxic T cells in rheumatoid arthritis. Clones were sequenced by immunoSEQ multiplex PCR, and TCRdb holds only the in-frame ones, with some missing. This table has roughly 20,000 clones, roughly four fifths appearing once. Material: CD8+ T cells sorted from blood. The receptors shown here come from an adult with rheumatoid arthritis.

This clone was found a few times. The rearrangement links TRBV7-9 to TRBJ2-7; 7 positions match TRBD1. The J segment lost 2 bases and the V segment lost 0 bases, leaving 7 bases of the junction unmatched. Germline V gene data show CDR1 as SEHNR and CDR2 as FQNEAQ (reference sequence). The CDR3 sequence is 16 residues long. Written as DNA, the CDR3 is TGTGCCAGCAGCTTAGCGGGACAGCTCCTGACCTACGAGCAGTACTTC. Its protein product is CASSLAGQLLTYEQYF.

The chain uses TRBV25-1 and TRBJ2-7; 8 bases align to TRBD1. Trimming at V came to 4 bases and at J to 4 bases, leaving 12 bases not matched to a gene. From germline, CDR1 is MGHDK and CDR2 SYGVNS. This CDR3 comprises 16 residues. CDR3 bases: TGTGCCAGCAGTGGAGCGTTGGAGGACAGGGTATACGAGCAGTACTTC. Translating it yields CASSGALEDRVYEQYF.

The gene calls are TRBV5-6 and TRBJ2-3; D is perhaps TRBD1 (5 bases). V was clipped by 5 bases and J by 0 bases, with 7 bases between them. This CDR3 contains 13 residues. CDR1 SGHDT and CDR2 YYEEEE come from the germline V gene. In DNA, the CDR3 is TGTGCCAGCAGTTGGGGCAGCACAGATACGCAGTATTTT. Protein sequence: CASSWGSTDTQYF.

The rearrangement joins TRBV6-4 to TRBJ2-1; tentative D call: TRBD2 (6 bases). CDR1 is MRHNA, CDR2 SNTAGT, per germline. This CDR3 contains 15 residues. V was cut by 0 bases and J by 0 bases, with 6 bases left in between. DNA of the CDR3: TGTGCCAGCAGTGACTCAGCGGGCTCCTACAATGAGCAGTTCTTC. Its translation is CASSDSAGSYNEQFF.

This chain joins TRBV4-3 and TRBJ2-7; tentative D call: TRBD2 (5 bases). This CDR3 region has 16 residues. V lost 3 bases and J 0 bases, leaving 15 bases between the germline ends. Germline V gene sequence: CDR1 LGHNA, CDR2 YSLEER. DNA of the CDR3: TGCGCCAGCAGCCAGTCTCGGAACAGCGGCTCCTACGAGCAGTACTTC. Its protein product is CASSQSRNSGSYEQYF.

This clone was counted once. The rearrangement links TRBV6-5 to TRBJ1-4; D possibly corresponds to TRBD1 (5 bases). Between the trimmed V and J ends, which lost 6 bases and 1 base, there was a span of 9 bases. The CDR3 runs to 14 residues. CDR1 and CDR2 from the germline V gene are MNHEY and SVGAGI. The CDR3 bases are TGTGCCAGCAGCTTGACAGTAACTAATGAAAAACTGTTTTTT. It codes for CASSLTVTNEKLFF.

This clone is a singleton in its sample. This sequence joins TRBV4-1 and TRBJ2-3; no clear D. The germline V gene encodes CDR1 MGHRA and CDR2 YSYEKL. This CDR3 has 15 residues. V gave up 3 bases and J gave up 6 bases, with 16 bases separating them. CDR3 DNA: TGCGCCAGCAGCCAGGTCGCCATGGCTGGCGATACGCAGTATTTT. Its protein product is CASSQVAMAGDTQYF.

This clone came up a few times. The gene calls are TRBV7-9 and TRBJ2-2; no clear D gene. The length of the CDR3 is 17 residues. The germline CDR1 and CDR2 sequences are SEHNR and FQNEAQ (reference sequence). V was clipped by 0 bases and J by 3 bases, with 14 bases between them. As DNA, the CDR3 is TGTGCCAGCAGCTTAGCAAGCAACCAGGCCGACACCGGGGAGCTGTTTTTT. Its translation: CASSLASNQADTGELFF.

CDR3 loop: CARGKGTEAFF. DNA for the CDR3: TGTGCCAGGGGAAAAGGGACTGAAGCTTTCTTT. V is TRBV2 and J is TRBJ1-1; D is uncertain. This CDR3 region has 11 residues. Per germline, CDR1 SNHLY and CDR2 FYNNEI. V was clipped by 9 bases and J by 5 bases, with 10 bases between them. Looking up the rest from reference TRBV2 and TRBJ1-1 gives the full variable domain: EPEVTQTPSHQVTQMGQEVILRCVPISNHLYFYWYRQILGQKVEFLVSFYNNEISEKSEIFDDQFSVERPDGSNFTLKIRSTKLEDSAMYFCARGKGTEAFFGQGTRLTVV.